This T cell receptor beta chain is drawn from a study of response to subunit inactivated influenza vaccine. This CDR3 contains 17 residues. Germline assignment: CDR1 DFQATT and CDR2 SNEGSKA (reference sequence). With 5 bases clipped from V and 0 bases from J, the junction kept 10 bases outside the gene matches. TCRdb analysed the RT-PCR reads with MiXCR anew, one entry per CDR3 protein. The profile covers hundreds of thousands of distinct CDR3 sequences, with approximately 16% appearing a single time and 3% taken by the ten largest. Study results and caveats: Researchers suggested that each seasonal influenza vaccination recruits few new T cells.

This clonotype was seen more than once but under ten times. Its antigen is unknown. The source of this sequence is a man aged 50-75 years who received an inactivated influenza vaccine. The chain carries TRBV20-1 and TRBJ2-3; 11 bases align to TRBD2. The sample here was CD4+ T cells sorted from PBMCs, taken around 25 months after vaccination. CDR3 amino acids: CSAATSGRGGSTDTQYF. As DNA, the CDR3 is TGCAGTGCTGCCACTAGCGGGAGAGGGGGTAGCACAGATACGCAGTATTTT.